The sequence of this T cell receptor beta chain was determined in a study of T cells after yellow fever vaccination. Study overall: For low cell numbers, libraries were made with SMART-Seq v4 Ultra Low Input. General observations from the study: Once the booster was given, most primary-vaccination clones reappeared, at just under 98% for CD4 and more than 85% for CD8.

Many counts were recorded for this clonotype. The antigen remains undetermined. V dropped 1 base and J dropped 5 bases, with 11 bases sitting between them. The germline gives CDR1 SGDLS, CDR2 YYNGEE. The CDR3 is 14 amino acids. From the 5' RACE reads, TCRdb called clonotypes with MiXCR, one entry per CDR3 protein. The sample shows approximately 330,000 distinct CDR3 sequences, 12% of them seen only once. Here the sequenced sample was CD4+ T cells sorted from PBMCs, taken 15 days after the yellow fever booster vaccination. This TCR was sampled from a man between 18 and 29 years old who received the YFV17D yellow fever vaccine. The chain uses TRBV9 and TRBJ2-3; possible D gene TRBD2, 6 bases. CDR3 DNA: TGTGCCAGCAGCGTACGGCGCGGGGTAGATACGCAGTATTTT. Amino acids: CASSVRRGVDTQYF.